The 24 T cell receptor beta chains listed next were all sequenced from one sample in a study of T cell repertoires in cytomegalovirus infection. These receptors have no known antigen. TCRdb used MiXCR to reprocess the reads, holding one entry per CDR3 protein. The repertoire holds about 55,000 distinct CDR3 sequences, with over 15% as singletons. Sequences were derived from CD8+ T cells from cultured PBMCs, sampled from culture after CMV antigen stimulation. The receptors come from a human donor in good health (CMV status not recorded). Some clones in this sample may be carry-over from other donors' samples.

Concerning this clonotype itself: With a much larger clone just one base away, this may be a read error. The rearrangement uses TRBV5-6 and TRBJ1-2; D unclear. The germline CDR1 and CDR2 sequences are SGHDT and YYEEEE. The CDR3 totals 14 residues. The V and J ends lost 4 bases and 8 bases respectively, with 18 bases between them. CDR3 protein: CASSPTPGCFGYTF. CDR3 in DNA: TGTGCCAGCAGCCCCACGCCGGGCTGTTTCGGCTACACCTTC.

This clonotype was seen many times. The chain employs TRBV12-3 or TRBV12-4 and TRBJ2-1, with TRBD2 identical over 10 bases. The CDR3 extends over 16 amino acids. The V gene end was trimmed by 5 bases and the J gene end by 4 bases; junction bases not matched to a gene: 8. CDR3 sequence: CASSIGASGRYNEQFF. The CDR3 coding sequence is TGTGCCAGCAGTATTGGGGCTAGCGGGAGATACAATGAGCAGTTCTTC.

The chain joins TRBV9 to TRBJ1-1; D gene unclear. The CDR3 contains 13 residues. Trimming took 2 bases from V and 1 from J, leaving 6 bases between them. Germline lookup yields CDR1 SGDLS and CDR2 YYNGEE. Written as DNA, the CDR3 is TGTGCCAGCAGCGTGGGATCGAACACTGAAGCTTTCTTT. This gives the protein CASSVGSNTEAFF. The complete variable domain, with remaining parts taken from reference TRBV9 and TRBJ1-1, reads DSGVTQTPKHLITATGQRVTLRCSPRSGDLSVYWYQQSLDQGLQFLIQYYNGEERAKGNILERFSAQQFPDLHSELNLSSLELGDSALYFCASSVGSNTEAFFGQGTRLTVV.

In its sample, this clonotype was seen once. The J gene is TRBJ1-2, the V gene TRBV7-2; TRBD1 might be the D (6 bases). This CDR3 has 14 residues. V was shortened by 5 bases and J by 0 bases, with 10 bases between the two germline ends. Per the germline V gene, CDR1 is SGHTA and CDR2 is FQGNSA. The chain's CDR3 is CASSPDRTNYGYTF. The CDR3 DNA reads TGTGCCAGCAGCCCCGACAGGACTAACTATGGCTACACCTTC.

There are many counts of this clonotype. The rearrangement joins TRBV2 to TRBJ1-1, with D maybe TRBD1 (6 bases). Germline V lookup: CDR1 SNHLY, CDR2 FYNNEI. The CDR3 sequence is 10 residues long. With 10 bases removed from V and 6 bases from J, the gap between germline ends came to 9 bases. The CDR3 DNA follows: TGTGCCACCCGGACAGCTGAAGCTTTCTTT. This gives the protein CATRTAEAFF.

The rearrangement uses TRBV7-8 and TRBJ1-5; D gene uncertain. V lost 0 bases and J lost 3, with 15 bases in between. The CDR3 is made up of 17 amino acids. CDR1 is SGHVS and CDR2 is FQNEAQ in the germline V gene. CDR3 DNA sequence: TGTGCCAGCAGCTTAGCTCAAGCGGGGAGTGCCAATCAGCCCCAGCATTTT. Amino acids: CASSLAQAGSANQPQHF.

The V call is TRBV9, the J call TRBJ1-6; D is perhaps TRBD1 (5 bases). The CDR3 totals 15 residues. Germline V CDR1 and CDR2: SGDLS, YYNGEE. V was clipped by 7 bases and J by 6 bases, with 17 bases between them. CDR3: CASGPGGSGNSPLHF. The CDR3 DNA reads TGTGCCAGCGGTCCCGGGGGGTCCGGTAATTCACCCCTCCACTTT.

This clonotype was seen at least ten times. This chain uses TRBV6-2 or TRBV6-3 with TRBJ2-7; D is perhaps TRBD2 (5 bases). V was cut by 6 bases and J by 3 bases, with 18 bases left in between. The CDR3 loop spans 15 amino acids. Germline lookup yields CDR1 MNHEY and CDR2 SVGEGT. CDR3: CASSQLSRRDYEQYF. The CDR3 nucleotides are TGTGCCAGCAGCCAGCTATCCCGACGGGACTACGAGCAGTACTTC.

This clonotype appeared a few times. V and J are TRBV7-8 and TRBJ2-1, with a possible D match to TRBD2 (7 bases). Trimming cost V 5 bases and J 12 bases, with 26 bases left between them. The CDR3 has 16 amino acids. Germline V lookup: CDR1 SGHVS, CDR2 FQNEAQ. Here the CDR3 reads CASSPSGGIPDKGQFF. The CDR3 DNA sequence: TGTGCCAGCAGCCCCTCGGGGGGCATTCCCGACAAAGGGCAGTTCTTC.

CDR3: CASTLGGGPSYNEQFF. The CDR3 DNA reads as TGTGCCAGCACCCTTGGCGGGGGCCCCTCATACAATGAGCAGTTCTTC. V usage is TRBV27 and J usage is TRBJ2-1, with a possible D match to TRBD2 (7 bases). The germline V and J ends were trimmed by 7 bases and 4 bases, with 20 bases remaining between them. The CDR3 covers 16 residues. Germline values: CDR1 MNHEY, CDR2 SMNVEV (reference sequence).

A few counts support this clonotype. V is TRBV6-5 and J is TRBJ1-1; D uncertain. This CDR3 region has 13 residues. The V gene's germline CDR1 is MNHEY and CDR2 SVGAGI. Trimming shortened V by 4 bases and J by 2 bases, and 8 bases separated the two germline ends. Written as DNA, the CDR3 is TGTGCCAGCAGTTTACAGATAAACACTGAAGCTTTCTTT. Translation: CASSLQINTEAFF.

This clonotype was observed a handful of times. The chain joins TRBV7-9 to TRBJ1-5, with 7 positions matching TRBD1. The V segment lost 1 base and the J segment 2 bases; nucleotides outside the gene matches: 8. CDR1 and CDR2 from the germline V gene are SEHNR and FQNEAQ (reference sequence). The CDR3 covers 17 residues. The CDR3 DNA reads TGTGCCAGCAGCTTAGACAGGGGAGTACGGGGCAATCAGCCCCAGCATTTT. This sequence encodes CASSLDRGVRGNQPQHF.

There are many counts of this clonotype. This sequence joins TRBV7-9 and TRBJ2-3, with D possibly TRBD1 on 5 matching bases. The V and J ends lost 3 bases and 2 bases respectively, with 15 bases between them. This CDR3 is built from 16 residues. CDR1 is SEHNR and CDR2 is FQNEAQ in the germline V gene (reference sequence). In nucleotides, the CDR3 is TGTGCCAGCAGCTTTGACAGAACTAACCCCACAGATACGCAGTATTTT. It is translated as CASSFDRTNPTDTQYF.

V and J are TRBV7-9 and TRBJ1-5; D call uncertain. Deletions cut 2 bases from V and 0 bases from J, with 2 bases between. The CDR3 sequence is 13 residues long. CDR1 and CDR2 (germline): SEHNR, FQNEAQ (reference sequence). Here the CDR3 reads CASSLFSNQPQHF. In nucleotides, the CDR3 is TGTGCCAGCAGCTTATTTAGCAATCAGCCCCAGCATTTT.

The chain employs TRBV7-3 and TRBJ2-5, with 8 bases aligning to TRBD1. Per the germline V gene, CDR1 is SGHTA and CDR2 is FQGTGA. The V segment lost 2 bases and the J segment 5 bases; nucleotides outside the gene matches: 10. This CDR3 is 16 amino acids long. CDR3 DNA: TGTGCCAGCAGCTTAGGGGGTGCCTGGGACAGGGAGACCCAGTACTTC. Encoded protein: CASSLGGAWDRETQYF.

This clonotype was recorded many times. The gene calls are TRBV7-2 and TRBJ2-1, with 13 bases aligning to TRBD2. Germline V gene data show CDR1 as SGHTA and CDR2 as FQGNSA. V dropped 2 bases and J dropped 9; count of bases not matched to a gene: 16. The CDR3 length is 19 residues. The CDR3 here is CASSLNKRGLAGRVGEQFF. For the CDR3, the DNA is TGTGCCAGCAGCTTAAATAAGAGGGGACTAGCGGGACGAGTAGGTGAGCAGTTCTTC.

There are a few counts of this clonotype. This chain links TRBV4-1 with TRBJ2-1, with TRBD1 matching over 12 bases. Germline CDR1 and CDR2: MGHRA and YSYEKL. This CDR3 spans 16 amino acids. V lost 0 bases and J lost 8; bases outside the gene matches: 5. CDR3: CASSQDTGTGGHEQFF. The CDR3, as DNA: TGCGCCAGCAGCCAAGATACCGGGACAGGGGGCCATGAGCAGTTCTTC.

This clonotype showed up just a few times. The rearrangement uses TRBV4-1 and TRBJ2-1; no clear D. In germline, CDR1 is MGHRA, CDR2 YSYEKL. The V and J ends lost 0 bases and 3 bases respectively, with 6 bases between them. The CDR3 totals 14 residues. The CDR3, as DNA: TGCGCCAGCAGCCAAGATGGCAACTACAATGAGCAGTTCTTC. Protein sequence: CASSQDGNYNEQFF.

The genes are TRBV27 and TRBJ1-1; D is unclear. The V end was cut by 6 bases, the J end by 7 bases, with 12 bases between. CDR3 length: 12 residues. CDR1 and CDR2 (germline): MNHEY, SMNVEV (reference sequence). In DNA form, the CDR3 reads TGTGCCAGCAGCGATCTATCTGATGAAGCTTTCTTT. Protein product: CASSDLSDEAFF.

This rearrangement joins TRBV7-8 to TRBJ1-6, with unresolved D. The V end was cut by 1 base, the J end by 2 bases, with 12 bases between. CDR1 SGHVS and CDR2 FQNEAQ come from the germline V gene. This CDR3 is built from 17 residues. The CDR3 here is CASSLVDPGTYNSPLHF. The CDR3 region has the DNA TGTGCCAGCAGCTTAGTGGACCCGGGAACCTATAATTCACCCCTCCACTTT.

This clonotype has just a few counts. This chain connects TRBV11-2 to TRBJ2-7, with D perhaps matching TRBD2 (6 bases). V was clipped by 1 base and J by 0 bases, with 10 bases between them. Per germline, CDR1 SGHAT and CDR2 FQNNGV. This CDR3 spans 15 amino acids. The DNA of the CDR3 is TGTGCCAGCAGCTTAGCCGGGAGATCCTCCTACGAGCAGTACTTC. This encodes CASSLAGRSSYEQYF.

The chain carries TRBV6-2 or TRBV6-3 and TRBJ2-1; 12 bases map to TRBD2. Looked up from germline, CDR1 is MNHEY and CDR2 is SVGEGT. The J segment lost 3 bases and the V segment lost 5 bases, leaving 2 bases of the junction unmatched. The CDR3 is made up of 15 amino acids. CDR3 amino acids: CASSPTSGGYNEQFF. The CDR3 coding sequence is TGTGCCAGCAGTCCGACTAGCGGGGGCTACAATGAGCAGTTCTTC.

This clonotype was seen more than once but under ten times. The chain combines TRBV7-2 with TRBJ2-7, with 8 nucleotides matching TRBD1. The CDR3 contains 15 residues. V was pared by 2 bases and J by 4 bases, with 7 bases of the junction left unmatched. Germline CDR1 is SGHTA and CDR2 is FQGNSA. As DNA, the CDR3 is TGTGCCAGCAGCTTATTGCGGACAGGGAAGTACGAGCAGTACTTC. Translated: CASSLLRTGKYEQYF.

In this sample, this clonotype turned up a few times. The chain links TRBV7-9 to TRBJ2-1; 7 bases are a match to TRBD2. The V gene's germline CDR1 is SEHNR and CDR2 FQNEAQ (reference sequence). The CDR3 is 14 residues long. J lost 1 base, V lost 11 bases, and 8 bases had no gene match. This CDR3 is CAGGGSRSYNEQFF. The DNA for the CDR3 is TGTGCCGGGGGAGGGTCACGTTCCTACAATGAGCAGTTCTTC.